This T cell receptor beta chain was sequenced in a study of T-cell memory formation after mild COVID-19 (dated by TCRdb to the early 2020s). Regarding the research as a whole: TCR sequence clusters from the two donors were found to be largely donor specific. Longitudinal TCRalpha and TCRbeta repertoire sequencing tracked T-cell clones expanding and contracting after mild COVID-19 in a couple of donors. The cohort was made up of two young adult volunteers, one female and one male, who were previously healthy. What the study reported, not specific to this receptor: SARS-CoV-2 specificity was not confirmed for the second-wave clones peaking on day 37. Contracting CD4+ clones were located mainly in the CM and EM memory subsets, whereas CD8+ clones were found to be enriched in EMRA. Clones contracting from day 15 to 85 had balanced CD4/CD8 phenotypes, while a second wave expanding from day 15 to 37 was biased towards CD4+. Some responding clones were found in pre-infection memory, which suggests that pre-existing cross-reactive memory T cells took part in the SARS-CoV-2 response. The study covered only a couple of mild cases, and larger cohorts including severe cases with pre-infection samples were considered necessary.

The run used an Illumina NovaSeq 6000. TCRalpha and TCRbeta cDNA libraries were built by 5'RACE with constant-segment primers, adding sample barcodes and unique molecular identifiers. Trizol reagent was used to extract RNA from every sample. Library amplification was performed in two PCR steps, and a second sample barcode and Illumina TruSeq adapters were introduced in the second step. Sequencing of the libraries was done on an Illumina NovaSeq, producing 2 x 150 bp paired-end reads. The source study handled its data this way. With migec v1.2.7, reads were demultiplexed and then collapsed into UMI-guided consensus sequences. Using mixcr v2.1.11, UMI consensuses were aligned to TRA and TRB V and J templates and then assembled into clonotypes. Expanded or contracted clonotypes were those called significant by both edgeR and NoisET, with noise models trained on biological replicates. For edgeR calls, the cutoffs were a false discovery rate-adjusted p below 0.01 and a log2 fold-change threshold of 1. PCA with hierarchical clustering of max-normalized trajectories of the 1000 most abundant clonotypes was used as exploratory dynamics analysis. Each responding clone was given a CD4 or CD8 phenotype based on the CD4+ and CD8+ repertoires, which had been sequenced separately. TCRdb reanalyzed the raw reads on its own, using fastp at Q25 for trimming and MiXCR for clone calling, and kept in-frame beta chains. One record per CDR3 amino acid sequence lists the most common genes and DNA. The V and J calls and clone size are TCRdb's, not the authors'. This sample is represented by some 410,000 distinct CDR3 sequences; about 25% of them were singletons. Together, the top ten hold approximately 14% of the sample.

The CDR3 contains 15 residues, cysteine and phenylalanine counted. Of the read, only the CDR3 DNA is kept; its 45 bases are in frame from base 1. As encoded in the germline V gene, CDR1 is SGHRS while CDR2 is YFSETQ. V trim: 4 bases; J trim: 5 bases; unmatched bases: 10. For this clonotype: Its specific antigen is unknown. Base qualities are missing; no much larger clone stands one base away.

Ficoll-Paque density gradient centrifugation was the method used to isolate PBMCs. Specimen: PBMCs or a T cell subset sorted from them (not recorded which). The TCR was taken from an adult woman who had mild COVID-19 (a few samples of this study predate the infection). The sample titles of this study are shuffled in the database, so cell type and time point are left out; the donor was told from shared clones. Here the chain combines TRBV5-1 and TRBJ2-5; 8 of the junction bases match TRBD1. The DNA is TGCGCCAGCAGCCCCGCCTTGGACAGGGATGAGACCCAGTACTTC. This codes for CASSPALDRDETQYF.